What follows are 6 T cell receptor beta chains derived from one specimen sequenced in a study of CD8 T cells in Susac syndrome. Random hexamers were used to reverse transcribe an amount of roughly 0.5 to 1 ug RNA. TCRdb processed the immunoSEQ multiplex PCR reads anew with MiXCR; each CDR3 protein has one entry. Of approximately 68,000 distinct CDR3 sequences listed, just under 95% are singletons. Sequencing used CD8+ T cells from PBMCs. The receptors were sampled from a human donor with multiple sclerosis.

This clonotype was observed a single time. This chain links TRBV2 with TRBJ1-4, with 9 nucleotides matching TRBD1. The V segment lost 4 bases and the J segment 7 bases; nucleotides outside the gene matches: 4. The germline V gene has CDR1 SNHLY and CDR2 FYNNEI. The CDR3 is 14 amino acids. The CDR3 bases are TGTGCCAGCAGTGCCGGGACAGGGATTGAAAAACTGTTTTTT. It specifies CASSAGTGIEKLFF.

This clonotype was recorded only once. This rearrangement joins TRBV9 to TRBJ1-5; 9 positions match TRBD1. The CDR3 runs to 15 residues. Germline CDR1 and CDR2: SGDLS and YYNGEE. V shed 4 bases, J shed 4 bases, and the junction held 6 bases outside the gene matches. The CDR3 DNA is TGTGCCAGCAGCCCAGGGGGACAGGGTAATCAGCCCCAGCATTTT. It translates to CASSPGGQGNQPQHF.

This chain joins TRBV19 and TRBJ1-2; D possibly corresponds to TRBD1 (5 bases). Per germline, CDR1 LNHDA and CDR2 SQIVND (reference sequence). V was clipped by 2 bases and J by 8 bases, with 21 bases between them. CDR3 length: 16 amino acids. For the CDR3, the DNA is TGTGCCAGTAGTATATCCTTCCGGGGGGGAAGTGGAGGCTACACCTTC. Protein sequence: CASSISFRGGSGGYTF.

This sequence joins TRBV27 and TRBJ2-4; 11 nucleotides line up with TRBD1. The germline gives CDR1 MNHEY, CDR2 SMNVEV (reference sequence). V lost 1 base, J lost 5 bases, and 10 bases stayed unmatched. This CDR3 spans 18 amino acids. The CDR3 sequence: CASSLYPGTGGGQNIQYF. The DNA for the CDR3 is TGTGCCAGCAGTTTATACCCCGGGACAGGGGGTGGACAAAACATTCAGTACTTC.

This chain uses TRBV6-1 with TRBJ1-5; a possible D gene is TRBD1 (6 bases). Germline CDR1 reads MNHNS; CDR2 reads SASEGT. This CDR3 spans 15 amino acids. The germline V and J ends were trimmed by 6 bases and 4 bases, with 16 bases remaining between them. CDR3 loop: CASRGTYSGNQPQHF. CDR3 DNA: TGTGCCAGCAGAGGGACATATTCCGGGAATCAGCCCCAGCATTTT.

The chain is built from TRBV30 and TRBJ1-3; D gene uncertain. The CDR3 is 13 residues long. V lost 1 base and J lost 0, with 4 bases in between. The germline V gene has CDR1 GTSNPN and CDR2 SVGIG (reference sequence). CDR3 residues: CAWSEASGNTIYF. The CDR3 DNA is TGTGCCTGGAGTGAGGCCTCTGGAAACACCATATATTTT.